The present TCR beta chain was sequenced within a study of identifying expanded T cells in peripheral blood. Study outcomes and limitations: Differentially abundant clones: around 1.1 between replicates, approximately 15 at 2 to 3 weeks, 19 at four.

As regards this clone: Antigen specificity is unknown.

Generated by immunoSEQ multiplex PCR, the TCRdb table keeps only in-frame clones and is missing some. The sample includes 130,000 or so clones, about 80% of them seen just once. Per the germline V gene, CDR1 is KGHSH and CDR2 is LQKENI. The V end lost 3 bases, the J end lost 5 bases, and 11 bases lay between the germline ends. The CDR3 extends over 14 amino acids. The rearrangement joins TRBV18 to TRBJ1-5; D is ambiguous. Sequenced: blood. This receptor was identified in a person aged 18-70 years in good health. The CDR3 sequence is CASSPTSRHQPQHF. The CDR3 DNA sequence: TGTGCCAGCTCACCGACATCTCGGCATCAGCCCCAGCATTTT.